The rows below give T cell receptor beta chains drawn from one sample of a study of Tregs in tolerant kidney transplant recipients. The repertoire was sequenced with immunoSEQ multiplex PCR; TCRdb's copy has only in-frame clones and lacks some. The table shows about 110,000 clones, with around 87% occurring only once. This specimen consisted of CD4+ T cells from blood, obtained before the transplant. The source is a human donor who received a combined kidney and bone marrow transplant. CDR3s include the opening cysteine and the closing phenylalanine or tryptophan. Each record gives: CDR3 length, clone size, J gene, V gene, D gene, CDR3 protein, CDR3 DNA. The D gene is left open where the match is weak. Not every row has a clone size; where given, it reads once, few, many or a size class.

len: 14
abundance: NA
j_gene: TRBJ1-6
v_gene: TRBV29-1
d_gene: NA
CDR3aa: CSVMERSNNSPLHF
CDR3nt: TGCAGCGTTATGGAGAGGTCCAATAATTCACCCCTCCACTTT

len: 13
abundance: NA
j_gene: TRBJ2-2
v_gene: TRBV5-1
d_gene: NA
CDR3aa: CASSTGNTGELFF
CDR3nt: TGCGCCAGCAGCACCGGGAACACCGGGGAGCTGTTTTTT

len: 12
abundance: once
j_gene: TRBJ2-7
v_gene: TRBV10-1
d_gene: NA
CDR3aa: CASSARAGEQYF
CDR3nt: TGCGCCAGCAGTGCGAGGGCGGGAGAGCAGTACTTC

len: 15
abundance: NA
j_gene: TRBJ2-1
v_gene: TRBV7-9
d_gene: NA
CDR3aa: CASSPSAGSYNEQFF
CDR3nt: TGTGCCAGCAGCCCGTCGGCAGGCTCCTACAATGAGCAGTTCTTC

len: 13
abundance: once
j_gene: TRBJ2-7
v_gene: TRBV5-1
d_gene: TRBD2
CDR3aa: CATRGSGAPQQYF
CDR3nt: TGCGCCACCCGGGGTAGCGGGGCCCCTCAGCAGTACTTC

len: 15
abundance: once
j_gene: TRBJ2-7
v_gene: TRBV9
d_gene: NA
CDR3aa: CASSVGASGSYEQYF
CDR3nt: TGTGCCAGCAGCGTAGGTGCCTCAGGGTCCTACGAGCAGTACTTC

len: 17
abundance: NA
j_gene: TRBJ1-3
v_gene: TRBV25-1
d_gene: NA
CDR3aa: CASSELGRGISGNTIYF
CDR3nt: TGTGCCAGCAGTGAATTAGGGCGGGGAATCTCTGGAAACACCATATATTTT

len: 18
abundance: NA
j_gene: TRBJ2-2
v_gene: TRBV7-9
d_gene: TRBD2
CDR3aa: CASSTGLAGGLNTGELFF
CDR3nt: TGTGCCAGCAGCACGGGACTAGCGGGGGGACTGAACACCGGGGAGCTGTTTTTT

len: 15
abundance: NA
j_gene: TRBJ2-1
v_gene: TRBV11-2
d_gene: NA
CDR3aa: CASSGVSLALNEQFF
CDR3nt: TGTGCCAGCAGCGGAGTCTCCCTAGCGCTAAATGAGCAGTTCTTC

len: 17
abundance: NA
j_gene: TRBJ2-5
v_gene: TRBV7-2
d_gene: NA
CDR3aa: CASSLAWGGGVRETQYF
CDR3nt: TGTGCCAGCAGCTTAGCGTGGGGAGGCGGGGTCAGGGAGACCCAGTACTTC

len: 13
abundance: NA
j_gene: TRBJ1-2
v_gene: TRBV6-6
d_gene: TRBD1
CDR3aa: CASTTGGGYGYTF
CDR3nt: TGTGCCAGCACTACAGGGGGCGGCTATGGCTACACCTTC

len: 12
abundance: few
j_gene: TRBJ1-5
v_gene: TRBV29-1
d_gene: NA
CDR3aa: CSVETIGEAQHF
CDR3nt: TGCAGCGTTGAAACTATAGGGGAGGCCCAGCATTTT

len: 15
abundance: NA
j_gene: TRBJ2-3
v_gene: TRBV7-8
d_gene: TRBD1
CDR3aa: CASSLEGAHTDTQYF
CDR3nt: TGTGCCAGCAGCTTAGAGGGGGCGCATACAGATACGCAGTATTTT

len: 14
abundance: few
j_gene: TRBJ1-2
v_gene: TRBV19
d_gene: NA
CDR3aa: CASSISGLNYGYTF
CDR3nt: TGTGCCAGTAGTATCTCAGGCCTTAACTATGGCTACACCTTC

len: 15
abundance: NA
j_gene: TRBJ2-7
v_gene: TRBV4-1
d_gene: NA
CDR3aa: CASSQDVADSYEQYF
CDR3nt: TGCGCCAGCAGCCAAGATGTGGCGGACTCCTACGAGCAGTACTTC

len: 15
abundance: once
j_gene: TRBJ2-3
v_gene: TRBV10-3
d_gene: TRBD1
CDR3aa: CAIRSGTGGPDTQYF
CDR3nt: TGTGCCATCAGGTCCGGGACAGGGGGCCCAGATACGCAGTATTTT

len: 15
abundance: NA
j_gene: TRBJ2-7
v_gene: TRBV4-2
d_gene: TRBD1
CDR3aa: CASSHGPDRAYEQYF
CDR3nt: TGTGCCAGCAGCCACGGCCCGGACAGGGCTTACGAGCAGTACTTC

len: 16
abundance: NA
j_gene: TRBJ2-7
v_gene: TRBV7-2
d_gene: TRBD2
CDR3aa: CASSSTGGRVAYEQYF
CDR3nt: TGTGCCAGCAGTTCTACGGGCGGGAGGGTCGCCTACGAGCAGTACTTC

len: 12
abundance: NA
j_gene: TRBJ1-4
v_gene: TRBV7-9
d_gene: NA
CDR3aa: CASRTKDEKLFF
CDR3nt: TGTGCCAGCAGAACTAAAGATGAAAAACTGTTTTTT

len: 15
abundance: once
j_gene: TRBJ2-1
v_gene: TRBV27
d_gene: NA
CDR3aa: CASSIRGVTYNEQFF
CDR3nt: TGTGCCAGCAGTATCAGGGGTGTCACCTACAATGAGCAGTTCTTC

len: 15
abundance: NA
j_gene: TRBJ2-6
v_gene: TRBV6-5
d_gene: TRBD1
CDR3aa: CASRVRGSGANVLTF
CDR3nt: TGTGCCAGCAGGGTCAGGGGGTCTGGGGCCAACGTCCTGACTTTC

len: 15
abundance: NA
j_gene: TRBJ1-5
v_gene: TRBV4-1
d_gene: NA
CDR3aa: CASSQDTGSNQPQHF
CDR3nt: TGCGCCAGCAGCCAAGATACCGGGAGCAATCAGCCCCAGCATTTT

len: 13
abundance: NA
j_gene: TRBJ2-4
v_gene: TRBV29-1
d_gene: TRBD1
CDR3aa: CSVAQGSRDIQYF
CDR3nt: TGCAGCGTTGCACAGGGGTCGAGGGACATTCAGTACTTC

len: 14
abundance: few
j_gene: TRBJ1-5
v_gene: TRBV7-8
d_gene: NA
CDR3aa: CASTDTLGNQPQHF
CDR3nt: TGTGCCAGCACCGACACATTGGGCAATCAGCCCCAGCATTTT

len: 11
abundance: NA
j_gene: TRBJ2-7
v_gene: TRBV21-1
d_gene: NA
CDR3aa: CASSNRYEQYF
CDR3nt: TGTGCCAGCAGCAACCGCTACGAGCAGTACTTC

len: 17
abundance: NA
j_gene: TRBJ2-4
v_gene: TRBV7-2
d_gene: NA
CDR3aa: CASSPRTAQIAKNIQYF
CDR3nt: TGTGCCAGCAGCCCTCGGACAGCTCAGATAGCCAAAAACATTCAGTACTTC

len: 15
abundance: once
j_gene: TRBJ1-1
v_gene: TRBV25-1
d_gene: NA
CDR3aa: CASSDDSYMNTEAFF
CDR3nt: TGTGCCAGCAGTGACGACAGTTACATGAACACTGAAGCTTTCTTT

len: 15
abundance: NA
j_gene: TRBJ2-7
v_gene: TRBV11-3
d_gene: TRBD2
CDR3aa: CASSLGGRALEEQYF
CDR3nt: TGTGCCAGCAGCTTAGGCGGGAGGGCCCTGGAGGAGCAGTACTTC

len: 13
abundance: NA
j_gene: TRBJ2-5
v_gene: TRBV10-3
d_gene: NA
CDR3aa: CAISGTGQETQYF
CDR3nt: TGTGCCATCAGTGGTACAGGCCAAGAGACCCAGTACTTC

len: 14
abundance: NA
j_gene: TRBJ1-4
v_gene: TRBV19
d_gene: NA
CDR3aa: CASSIETVNEKLFF
CDR3nt: TGTGCCAGTAGTATAGAGACAGTCAATGAAAAACTGTTTTTT

len: 17
abundance: NA
j_gene: TRBJ1-1
v_gene: TRBV19
d_gene: NA
CDR3aa: CASSIGEAREVPTEAFF
CDR3nt: TGTGCCAGTAGTATAGGGGAGGCCAGGGAGGTTCCCACTGAAGCTTTCTTT

len: 13
abundance: NA
j_gene: TRBJ1-6
v_gene: TRBV6-5
d_gene: NA
CDR3aa: CASSWANNSPLHF
CDR3nt: TGTGCCAGCAGTTGGGCCAATAATTCACCCCTCCACTTT

len: 14
abundance: NA
j_gene: TRBJ2-3
v_gene: TRBV6-5
d_gene: NA
CDR3aa: CASSRDTSTDTQYF
CDR3nt: TGTGCCAGCAGCCGGGACACCAGCACAGATACGCAGTATTTT

len: 15
abundance: NA
j_gene: TRBJ2-7
v_gene: TRBV5-4
d_gene: TRBD2
CDR3aa: CASSPGLADTYEQYF
CDR3nt: TGTGCCAGCAGCCCGGGACTAGCGGACACCTACGAGCAGTACTTC

len: 13
abundance: NA
j_gene: TRBJ2-3
v_gene: TRBV19
d_gene: NA
CDR3aa: CASTPVGLDTQYF
CDR3nt: TGTGCCAGTACCCCGGTTGGACTAGATACGCAGTATTTT

len: 17
abundance: NA
j_gene: TRBJ1-5
v_gene: TRBV4-1
d_gene: TRBD1
CDR3aa: CASSPGQGAWGNQPQHF
CDR3nt: TGCGCCAGCAGTCCCGGACAGGGGGCTTGGGGCAATCAGCCCCAGCATTTT

len: 14
abundance: NA
j_gene: TRBJ2-7
v_gene: TRBV6-5
d_gene: TRBD1
CDR3aa: CASSGRTGRYEQYF
CDR3nt: TGTGCCAGCAGTGGTCGGACAGGCAGGTACGAGCAGTACTTC

len: 16
abundance: NA
j_gene: TRBJ2-2
v_gene: TRBV28
d_gene: TRBD2
CDR3aa: CASSSPGLANTGELFF
CDR3nt: TGTGCCAGCAGTTCTCCGGGACTAGCTAACACCGGGGAGCTGTTTTTT

len: 15
abundance: NA
j_gene: TRBJ2-2
v_gene: TRBV7-9
d_gene: NA
CDR3aa: CASSWNTGYTGELFF
CDR3nt: TGTGCCAGCAGCTGGAACACAGGGTACACCGGGGAGCTGTTTTTT

len: 15
abundance: NA
j_gene: TRBJ2-5
v_gene: TRBV5-6
d_gene: TRBD2
CDR3aa: CASSSKAGVWETQYF
CDR3nt: TGTGCCAGCAGCTCCAAAGCGGGAGTCTGGGAGACCCAGTACTTC

len: 17
abundance: NA
j_gene: TRBJ1-3
v_gene: TRBV14
d_gene: NA
CDR3aa: CASSRDLTGWSGNTIYF
CDR3nt: TGTGCCAGCAGCCGCGACTTAACCGGGTGGTCTGGAAACACCATATATTTT

len: 12
abundance: NA
j_gene: TRBJ1-1
v_gene: TRBV7-8
d_gene: NA
CDR3aa: CASSFSRTEAFF
CDR3nt: TGTGCCAGCAGCTTCTCGCGCACTGAAGCTTTCTTT

len: 16
abundance: NA
j_gene: TRBJ1-1
v_gene: TRBV15
d_gene: NA
CDR3aa: CATSRERGRGNTEAFF
CDR3nt: TGTGCCACCAGCAGAGAGCGAGGCAGGGGGAACACTGAAGCTTTCTTT